Sequencing of this TCR beta chain was carried out in a study of regulatory T cells in long-lasting Graves disease. Construction of TCR beta libraries relied on iRepertoire HTBI primers and on Arm-PCR targeting CDR3 regions. Each CDR3 protein gets one entry after TCRdb re-called the multiplex PCR reads with MiXCR. The sample consists of approximately 440,000 distinct CDR3 sequences, about a sixth of them appearing once. The time point denotes: newly diagnosed GD, antithyroid drugs for less than 3 months. RNA from PBMCs was the source of the TCR library. The CDR3 runs 14 residues. The germline V gene encodes CDR1 SGHVS and CDR2 FNYEAQ. These data also featured in a second study, about T cells in Graves' hyperthyroidism and ophthalmopathy.

The specimen was peripheral blood mononuclear cells (PBMCs), collected at new diagnosis, from a patient treated with antithyroid drugs. The clonotype was recovered from a man aged 35-49 years with Graves disease. V usage is TRBV7-6 and J usage is TRBJ2-1, with a weak D call TRBD1 (6 bases). The J call could be wrong; TRBJ2-5 is a better fit for the DNA end. The CDR3 protein is CASSLKQGWETQYF. CDR3 DNA: TGTGCCAGCAGCTTAAAACAGGGATGGGAGACCCAGTACTTC.